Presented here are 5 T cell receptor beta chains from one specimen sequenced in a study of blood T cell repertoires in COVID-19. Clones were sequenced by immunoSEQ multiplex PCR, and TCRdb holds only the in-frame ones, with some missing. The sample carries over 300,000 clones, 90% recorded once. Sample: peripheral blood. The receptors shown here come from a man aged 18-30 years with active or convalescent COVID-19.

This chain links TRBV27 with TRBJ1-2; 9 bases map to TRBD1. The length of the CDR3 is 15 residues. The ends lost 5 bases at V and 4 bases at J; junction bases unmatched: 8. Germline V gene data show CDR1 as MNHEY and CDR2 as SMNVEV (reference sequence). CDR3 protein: CASSADRGISYGYTF. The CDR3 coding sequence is TGTGCCAGCAGTGCGGACAGGGGAATATCCTATGGCTACACCTTC.

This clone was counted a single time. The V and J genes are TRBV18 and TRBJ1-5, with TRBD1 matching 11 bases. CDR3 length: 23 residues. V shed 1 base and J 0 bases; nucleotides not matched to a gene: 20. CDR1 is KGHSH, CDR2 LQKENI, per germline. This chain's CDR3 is CASSPRLVGPGQGAMDSNQPQHF. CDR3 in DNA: TGTGCCAGCTCACCACGTCTGGTCGGCCCCGGACAGGGGGCCATGGATAGCAATCAGCCCCAGCATTTT.

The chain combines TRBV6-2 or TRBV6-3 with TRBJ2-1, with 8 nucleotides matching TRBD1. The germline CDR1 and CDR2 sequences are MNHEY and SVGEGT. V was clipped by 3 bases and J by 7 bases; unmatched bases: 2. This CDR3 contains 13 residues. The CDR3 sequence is CASSYTGGNEQFF. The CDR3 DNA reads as TGTGCCAGCAGTTATACAGGGGGGAATGAGCAGTTCTTC.

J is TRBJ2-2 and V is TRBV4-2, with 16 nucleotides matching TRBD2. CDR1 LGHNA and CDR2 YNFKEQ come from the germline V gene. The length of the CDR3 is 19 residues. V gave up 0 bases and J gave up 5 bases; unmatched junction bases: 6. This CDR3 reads CASSQEKKGLAGGTGELFF. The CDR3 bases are TGTGCCAGCAGCCAAGAAAAAAAGGGACTAGCGGGGGGGACCGGGGAGCTGTTTTTT.

CDR3 sequence: CASGKQTTPGTGELFF. The CDR3 coding sequence is TGTGCTAGTGGCAAACAGACGACCCCAGGCACCGGGGAGCTGTTTTTT. The chain combines TRBV12-5 with TRBJ2-2, with D uncertain. V was clipped by 6 bases and J by 4 bases, with 18 bases between them. The CDR3 is made up of 16 amino acids. CDR1 and CDR2 from the germline V gene are LGHNT and FRNRAP.